The clone carrying this T cell receptor (beta chain) has just a few counts. This sample stems from a study of early T cells in non-severe SARS-CoV-2 infection. About the research overall: Sequencing was performed on bulk RNA from unsorted whole blood, leaving chains unpaired.

The germline V and J ends were trimmed by 2 bases and 5 bases, with 12 bases remaining between them. Germline assignment: CDR1 MNHNY and CDR2 SVGAGI (reference sequence). The CDR3 extends over 15 amino acids. Unique molecular identifier tags were affixed to discrete cDNA molecules. TCRdb passed the 5' RACE reads through MiXCR, listing each CDR3 protein once. The sample shows tens of thousands of distinct CDR3 sequences, around 9% of them seen only once. The source of this sequence is an adult who was a healthcare worker with PCR-confirmed SARS-CoV-2 infection or an uninfected control (not recorded which). The sample was whole blood. The V call is TRBV6-6, the J call TRBJ2-2, with D uncertain. In nucleotides, the CDR3 is TGTGCCAGCAGTTACGGCCCCATATTAACCGGGGAGCTGTTTTTT. This encodes CASSYGPILTGELFF.